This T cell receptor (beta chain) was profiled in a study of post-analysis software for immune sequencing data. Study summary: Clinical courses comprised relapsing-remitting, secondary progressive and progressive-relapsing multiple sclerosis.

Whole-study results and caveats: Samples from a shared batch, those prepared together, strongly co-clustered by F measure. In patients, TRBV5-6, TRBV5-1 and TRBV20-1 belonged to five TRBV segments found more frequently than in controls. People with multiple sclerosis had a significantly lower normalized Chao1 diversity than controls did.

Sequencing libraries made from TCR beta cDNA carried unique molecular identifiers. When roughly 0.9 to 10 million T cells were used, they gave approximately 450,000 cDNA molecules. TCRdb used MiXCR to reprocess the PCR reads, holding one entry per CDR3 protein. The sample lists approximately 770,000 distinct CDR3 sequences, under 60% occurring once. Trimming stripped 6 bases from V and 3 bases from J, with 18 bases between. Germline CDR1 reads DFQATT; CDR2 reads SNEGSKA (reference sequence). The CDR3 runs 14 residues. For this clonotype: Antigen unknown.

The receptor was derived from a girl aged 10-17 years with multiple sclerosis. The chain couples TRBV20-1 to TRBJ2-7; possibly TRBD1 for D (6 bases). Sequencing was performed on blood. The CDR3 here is CSALDLTGSYEQYF. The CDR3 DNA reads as TGCAGTGCCCTCGACCTGACAGGTAGCTACGAGCAGTACTTC.